Shown below are 29 T cell receptor beta chains from a single sample sequenced in a study of blood T cell repertoires in COVID-19. Clones were read by immunoSEQ multiplex PCR, and TCRdb kept only the in-frame ones, dropping some. The sample carries 250,000 to 300,000 clones, about 86% recorded once. The sequencing sample was made of PBMCs or T cells enriched from blood (not recorded which). The source is a man aged 25-45 years with acute COVID-19.

The chain recombines TRBV27 with TRBJ2-7; 7 bases are a match to TRBD1. After removal of 5 bases from V and 3 bases from J, the junction contained 7 bases not matched to a gene. Looked up from germline, CDR1 is MNHEY and CDR2 is SMNVEV (reference sequence). The CDR3 is 14 residues long. The CDR3 coding sequence is TGTGCCAGCAGTCGGACCCGGGACAGCTACGAGCAGTACGTC. Residues: CASSRTRDSYEQYV.

This chain links TRBV10-2 with TRBJ1-1, with D possibly being TRBD1 (6 bases). Germline CDR1 and CDR2: WSHSY and SAAADI. Trimming pared 1 base from V and 3 bases from J, leaving 9 bases between. CDR3 length equals 14 residues. The CDR3 protein is CASSEFQGYTEAFF. CDR3 nucleotide sequence: TGCGCCAGCAGTGAGTTCCAGGGGTACACTGAAGCTTTCTTT.

The chain recombines TRBV12-3 or TRBV12-4 with TRBJ1-1; D is perhaps TRBD1 (6 bases). V was trimmed by 9 bases and J by 2 bases, leaving 13 bases between them. The CDR3 sequence is 13 residues long. CDR3 in DNA: TGTGCCAGTAGGGGGGGATTTAACACTGAAGCTTTCTTT. Translated: CASRGGFNTEAFF.

The rearrangement links TRBV14 to TRBJ1-4; D unresolved. The germline CDR1 and CDR2 sequences are SGHDN and FVKESK. This CDR3 contains 13 residues. V lost 3 bases and J lost 9, with 11 bases in between. CDR3 nucleotides: TGTGCCAGCAGCCATGCCGGCGGCAAAAAACTGTTTTTT. Its translation: CASSHAGGKKLFF.

The rearrangement joins TRBV29-1 to TRBJ1-3; D remains ambiguous. The CDR3 consists of 11 residues. Germline lookup yields CDR1 SQVTM and CDR2 ANQGSEA. With 3 bases removed from V and 4 bases from J, the gap between germline ends came to 4 bases. In DNA, the CDR3 is TGCAGCGTTGAGAGGGGAAACACCATATATTTT. Translating gives CSVERGNTIYF. The entire variable domain, with the rest obtained from reference TRBV29-1 and TRBJ1-3, is as follows: SAVISQKPSRDICQRGTSLTIQCQVDSQVTMMFWYRQQPGQSLTLIATANQGSEATYESGFVIDKFPISRPNLTFSTLTVSNMSPEDSSIYLCSVERGNTIYFGEGSWLTVV.

V gene TRBV28 combines with J gene TRBJ2-7; TRBD1 matches 8 bases. Germline V lookup: CDR1 MDHEN, CDR2 SYDVKM. This CDR3 has 14 residues. V trimming: 5 bases; J trimming: 6 bases; junction bases outside the gene matches: 9. The CDR3 sequence is CASSTTGQGGEQYV. The CDR3 nucleotides read TGTGCCAGCAGTACCACTGGACAGGGCGGCGAGCAGTACGTC.

The J gene is TRBJ2-1, the V gene TRBV7-9; 11 bases are shared with TRBD2. V was clipped by 7 bases and J by 6 bases; unmatched bases: 2. The CDR3 runs 13 residues. In germline, CDR1 is SEHNR, CDR2 FQNEAQ (reference sequence). The CDR3 DNA sequence: TGTGCCAGCAATCTAGCGGGAGGCAATGAGCAGTTCTTC. Protein sequence: CASNLAGGNEQFF.

This clone was found once. The V gene is TRBV5-4, the J gene TRBJ2-3, with no clear D. The V end was cut by 0 bases, the J end by 3 bases, with 5 bases between. The CDR3 is 13 residues long. Looked up from germline, CDR1 is SGHNT and CDR2 is YYREEE (reference sequence). CDR3 residues: CASSLDRTDTQYF. CDR3 DNA: TGTGCCAGCAGCTTGGACCGGACAGATACGCAGTATTTT. Looking up the rest from reference TRBV5-4 and TRBJ2-3 gives the full variable domain: ETGVTQSPTHLIKTRGQQVTLRCSSQSGHNTVSWYQQALGQGPQFIFQYYREEENGRGNFPPRFSGLQFPNYSSELNVNALELDDSALYLCASSLDRTDTQYFGPGTRLTVL.

Here the CDR3 DNA reads TGTGCCAGCAGCTTGGGCCCTATCTTGAACACTGAAGCTTTCTTT. Translated, it gives CASSLGPILNTEAFF. J is TRBJ1-1 and V is TRBV5-4; D gene ambiguous. The germline V gene has CDR1 SGHNT and CDR2 YYREEE (reference sequence). Trimming took off 0 bases at V and 0 bases at J, with 9 bases between the two ends. The CDR3 extends over 15 amino acids.

J is TRBJ2-3 and V is TRBV19; D not resolved. The CDR3 runs 14 residues. Germline V CDR1 and CDR2: LNHDA, SQIVND (reference sequence). V lost 3 bases and J 2 bases, leaving 9 bases between the germline ends. CDR3 sequence reads: CASSMSPSTDTQYF. CDR3 nucleotides: TGTGCCAGTAGTATGAGTCCTTCCACAGATACGCAGTATTTT.

This clone was seen only once. This chain uses TRBV4-1 with TRBJ2-1; possible D gene TRBD2, 5 bases. The CDR3 totals 18 residues. V gave up 0 bases and J gave up 2 bases, with 17 bases separating them. Germline assignment: CDR1 MGHRA and CDR2 YSYEKL. CDR3 sequence (DNA): TGCGCCAGCAGCCAAGATAAAAGAGGGCCCAAGACCTACAATGAGCAGTTCTTC. Translating it yields CASSQDKRGPKTYNEQFF.

This sequence joins TRBV28 and TRBJ2-7; D is perhaps TRBD2 (5 bases). The germline V gene has CDR1 MDHEN and CDR2 SYDVKM. Trimming stripped 4 bases from V and 4 bases from J, with 14 bases between. This CDR3 has 14 residues. The CDR3 nucleotides read TGTGCCAGCAGTTCGACGGGGTTAGGGTACGAGCAGTACGTC. It codes for CASSSTGLGYEQYV.

This chain links TRBV7-9 with TRBJ2-1; a weak D match, TRBD2 (6 bases). The CDR3 has 16 residues. Looked up from germline, CDR1 is SEHNR and CDR2 is FQNEAQ (reference sequence). Trimming pared 3 bases from V and 8 bases from J, leaving 20 bases between. CDR3 loop: CASSFSGGTSTHEQFF. The CDR3 DNA sequence: TGTGCCAGCAGCTTCTCGGGCGGGACCTCGACGCATGAGCAGTTCTTC.

In its sample, this clone was seen a few times. The CDR3 sequence: CASSRGRYSNQPQHF. CDR3 DNA sequence: TGTGCCAGCAGCAGGGGACGGTATAGCAATCAGCCCCAGCATTTT. The rearrangement joins TRBV27 to TRBJ1-5; TRBD1 is a possible D gene (6 bases). The CDR3 runs 15 residues. The V gene lost 6 bases and the J gene lost 0 bases, with 12 bases spanning the gap. Germline CDR1 is MNHEY and CDR2 is SMNVEV (reference sequence).

The chain uses TRBV4-1 and TRBJ2-6, with 8 nucleotides matching TRBD1. The CDR3 contains 17 residues. Germline V gene sequence: CDR1 MGHRA, CDR2 YSYEKL. Germline trimming cut 5 bases from V and 0 bases from J; bases unmatched to any gene: 6. The CDR3 DNA reads TGCGCCAGCAGCGGCAGGGGGCCGAGCTCTGGGGCCAACGTCCTGACTTTC. Its translation is CASSGRGPSSGANVLTF.

The count of this clone is one. The CDR3 DNA follows: TGTGCCAGCAGCACCGGACAGGGTAGTTCCGGGGAGCTGTTTTTT. It specifies CASSTGQGSSGELFF. This chain joins TRBV7-3 and TRBJ2-2, with 8 bases fitting TRBD1. Trimming at V came to 5 bases and at J to 6 bases, leaving 8 bases not matched to a gene. Germline assignment: CDR1 SGHTA and CDR2 FQGTGA. The CDR3 runs 15 residues.

The chain combines TRBV7-2 with TRBJ2-2; 7 bases are shared with TRBD2. Losses at the gene ends were 2 bases for V and 7 bases for J; bases not matched to a gene: 10. Germline V gene sequence: CDR1 SGHTA, CDR2 FQGNSA. The length of the CDR3 is 16 residues. The CDR3 region is CASSLRFRGENGELFF. In nucleotides, the CDR3 is TGTGCCAGCAGCTTAAGATTCCGGGGGGAGAACGGGGAGCTGTTTTTT.

This clone occurred once. This chain connects TRBV6-5 to TRBJ1-3; D not resolved. The CDR3 consists of 12 residues. The ends were cut back, 8 bases at V and 0 bases at J, with 5 bases in the middle. Germline V gene lookup returns CDR1 MNHEY and CDR2 SVGAGI. The CDR3 DNA reads TGTGCCAGCGGCCTCTCTGGAAACACCATATATTTT. This gives the protein CASGLSGNTIYF.

The chain links TRBV14 to TRBJ1-1, with unresolved D. Deletions cut 8 bases from V and 1 base from J, with 17 bases between. The CDR3 covers 15 residues. In germline, CDR1 is SGHDN, CDR2 FVKESK. The CDR3 bases are TGTGCCAGCGCCTCTTCGAGCCTTGGGAACACTGAAGCTTTCTTT. Protein product: CASASSSLGNTEAFF.

The rearrangement uses TRBV21-1 and TRBJ1-6. TRBV21-1 is a listed pseudogene. The CDR3 has 15 amino acids. The CDR3 region is CASKLGGAYNSPLHF. Here the CDR3 DNA reads TGTGCCAGCAAACTGGGGGGGGCCTATAATTCACCCCTCCACTTT.

The rearrangement links TRBV7-9 to TRBJ2-1; unclear D gene. V shed 3 bases and J shed 4 bases, with 13 bases lying between them. The CDR3 has 15 amino acids. Germline CDR1 SEHNR, CDR2 FQNEAQ (reference sequence). The CDR3 bases are TGTGCCAGCAGCTTCCCCCATACGGAGTACAATGAGCAGTTCTTC. Translating gives CASSFPHTEYNEQFF.

V is TRBV14 and J is TRBJ1-1; unclear D gene. The V end lost 5 bases, the J end lost 4 bases, and 14 bases lay between the germline ends. This CDR3 has 14 amino acids. Germline CDR1 is SGHDN and CDR2 is FVKESK. In nucleotides, the CDR3 is TGTGCCAGCAGCAACCGAGGAGTATTCACTGAAGCTTTCTTT. It specifies CASSNRGVFTEAFF.

CDR3 region: CASSIPTWTGEWVTGELFF. CDR3 bases: TGTGCCAGCAGCATACCTACCTGGACAGGGGAGTGGGTCACCGGGGAGCTGTTTTTT. The rearrangement links TRBV5-4 to TRBJ2-2, with TRBD1 identical over 9 bases. The CDR3 extends over 19 amino acids. CDR1 and CDR2 (germline): SGHNT, YYREEE (reference sequence). The V segment lost 4 bases and the J segment 4 bases; nucleotides outside the gene matches: 17.

V usage is TRBV28 and J usage is TRBJ1-3, with D maybe TRBD1 (6 bases). Germline V gene lookup returns CDR1 MDHEN and CDR2 SYDVKM. The germline V and J ends were trimmed by 1 base and 14 bases, with 21 bases remaining between them. This CDR3 comprises 15 residues. DNA for the CDR3: TGTGCCAGCAGTTTATCCCACCTGACCGGGGGGGGCGTATATTTT. Translated: CASSLSHLTGGGVYF. The full variable domain, rest sourced from reference TRBV28 and TRBJ1-3, is DVKVTQSSRYLVKRTGEKVFLECVQDMDHENMFWYRQDPGLGLRLIYFSYDVKMKEKGDIPEGYSVSREKKERFSLILESASTNQTSMYLCASSLSHLTGGGVYFGEGSWLTVV.

J is TRBJ1-2 and V is TRBV7-9; 10 nucleotides align to TRBD1. The germline V gene has CDR1 SEHNR and CDR2 FQNEAQ (reference sequence). There are 16 residues in the CDR3. Trimming at V came to 8 bases and at J to 4 bases, leaving 13 bases not matched to a gene. CDR3 sequence: CASPRLRDRGSYGYTF. DNA for the CDR3: TGTGCCAGCCCTAGACTTCGGGACAGGGGATCCTATGGCTACACCTTC.

A single count supports this clone. The genes are TRBV29-1 and TRBJ1-1, with D tentatively TRBD1 (5 bases). The germline gives CDR1 SQVTM, CDR2 ANQGSEA. Trimming pared 8 bases from V and 2 bases from J, leaving 9 bases between. This CDR3 contains 11 residues. CDR3 sequence reads: CSLGHNTEAFF. The CDR3 nucleotides read TGCAGCCTCGGACATAACACTGAAGCTTTCTTT. Using reference TRBV29-1 and TRBJ1-1 for the parts outside the CDR3, the full variable domain is SAVISQKPSRDICQRGTSLTIQCQVDSQVTMMFWYRQQPGQSLTLIATANQGSEATYESGFVIDKFPISRPNLTFSTLTVSNMSPEDSSIYLCSLGHNTEAFFGQGTRLTVV.

This sequence joins TRBV19 and TRBJ1-5; a weak D match, TRBD1 (5 bases). The CDR3 is 14 amino acids. V was trimmed by 4 bases and J by 2 bases, leaving 9 bases between them. The germline V gene encodes CDR1 LNHDA and CDR2 SQIVND (reference sequence). CDR3 sequence (DNA): TGTGCCAGTAGTAACCTAGGGGGCAATCAGCCCCAGCATTTT. Its protein is CASSNLGGNQPQHF.

The table lists this clone with a count of one. The rearrangement uses TRBV6-2 or TRBV6-3 and TRBJ2-6; D gene uncertain. V lost 5 bases, J lost 1 base, and 12 bases lay in between. In germline, CDR1 is MNHEY, CDR2 SVGEGT. The CDR3 runs to 16 residues. CDR3 region: CASSPQVISGANVLTF. As DNA, the CDR3 is TGTGCCAGCAGTCCCCAGGTTATTTCTGGGGCCAACGTCCTGACTTTC.

This clone was found once. The chain uses TRBV6-6 and TRBJ2-1; tentative D call: TRBD2 (5 bases). The CDR3 runs 16 residues. V dropped 4 bases and J dropped 5 bases, with 18 bases sitting between them. Germline CDR1 MNHNY, CDR2 SVGAGI (reference sequence). The CDR3 DNA follows: TGTGCCAGCAGTTCCCCCCCGGACCGAGGGAACAATGAGCAGTTCTTC. Residues: CASSSPPDRGNNEQFF.